The rows below give T cell receptor beta chains drawn from one sample of a study of cytomegalovirus exposure and HLA in healthy donors. Assay used: immunoSEQ multiplex PCR; TCRdb lists only in-frame clones, some missing. The table shows some 150,000 clones, with more than 75% occurring only once. Sequencing input: PBMCs. These receptors came from a woman aged 45-65 years in good health and CMV-seropositive. The CDR3 runs from the conserved cysteine through the conserved F or W. The order of the fields is J gene, D gene, clone size, V gene, CDR3 DNA, CDR3 protein. A D gene is named only where the DNA matches it firmly. Only some rows state a clone size, as once, few, many or a class for expanded clones.

>TRBJ2-3|TRBD1|once|TRBV6-5
TGTGCCAGCTCCCGGGACAGGGTGGTAGATACGCAGTATTTT
CASSRDRVVDTQYF
>TRBJ2-3|TRBD1|-|TRBV7-9
TGTGCCAGCAGCTTAGGGACAGGCGGAGATACGCAGTATTTT
CASSLGTGGDTQYF
>TRBJ2-3|TRBD2|-|TRBV19
TGTGCCAGTAGTATTAGCGGGAGCTTAGGGGATACGCAGTATTTT
CASSISGSLGDTQYF
>TRBJ2-1|TRBD2|once|TRBV4-1
TGCGCCAGCAGCCAAGATCTTTTGGCTAGCGGGAGCTACAATGAGCAGTTCTTC
CASSQDLLASGSYNEQFF
>TRBJ1-2|-|-|TRBV7-9
TGTGCCAGCAGCCCCGACAGGCGCCTTAACTATGGCTACACCTTC
CASSPDRRLNYGYTF
>TRBJ1-6|TRBD1|-|TRBV4-2
TGTGCCAGCAGCCTGGACAGGGGGCGGGGTTGGGATTCACCCCTCCACTTT
CASSLDRGRGWDSPLHF
>TRBJ1-2|TRBD1|-|TRBV7-8
TGTGCCAGCAGTGTGAGGACAGGGAGGTATGGCTACACCTTC
CASSVRTGRYGYTF
>TRBJ1-1|-|-|TRBV9
TGTGCCAGCAGCCCCCGTCCCGGCGGTGAAGCTTTCTTT
CASSPRPGGEAFF
>TRBJ2-5|TRBD1|-|TRBV28
TGTGCCAGCAGTGTCCGGACAGGGGCAGAGACCCAGTACTTC
CASSVRTGAETQYF
>TRBJ2-3|TRBD2|-|TRBV5-1
TGCGCCAGCAGCTTCAGGCGTGGTAGCGGGGGAACCACAGATACGCAGTATTTT
CASSFRRGSGGTTDTQYF
>TRBJ2-6|TRBD1|-|TRBV2
TGTGCCAGCATGGAGGACAGGGGAACTGGGGCCAACGTCCTGACTTTC
CASMEDRGTGANVLTF